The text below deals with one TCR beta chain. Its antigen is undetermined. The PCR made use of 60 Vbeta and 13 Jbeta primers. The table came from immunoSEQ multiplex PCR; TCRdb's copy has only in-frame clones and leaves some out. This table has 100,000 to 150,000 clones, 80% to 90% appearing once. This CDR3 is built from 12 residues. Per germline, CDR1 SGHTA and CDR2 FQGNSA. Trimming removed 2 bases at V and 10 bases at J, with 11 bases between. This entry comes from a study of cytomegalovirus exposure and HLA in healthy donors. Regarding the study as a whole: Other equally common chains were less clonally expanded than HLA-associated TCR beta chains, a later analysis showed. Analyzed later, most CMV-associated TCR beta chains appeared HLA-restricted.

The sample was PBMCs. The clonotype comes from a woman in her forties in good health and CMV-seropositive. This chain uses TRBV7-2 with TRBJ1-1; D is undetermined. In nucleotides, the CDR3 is TGTGCCAGCAGCTTAATGAGGTTAGGAGCTTTCTTT. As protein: CASSLMRLGAFF.